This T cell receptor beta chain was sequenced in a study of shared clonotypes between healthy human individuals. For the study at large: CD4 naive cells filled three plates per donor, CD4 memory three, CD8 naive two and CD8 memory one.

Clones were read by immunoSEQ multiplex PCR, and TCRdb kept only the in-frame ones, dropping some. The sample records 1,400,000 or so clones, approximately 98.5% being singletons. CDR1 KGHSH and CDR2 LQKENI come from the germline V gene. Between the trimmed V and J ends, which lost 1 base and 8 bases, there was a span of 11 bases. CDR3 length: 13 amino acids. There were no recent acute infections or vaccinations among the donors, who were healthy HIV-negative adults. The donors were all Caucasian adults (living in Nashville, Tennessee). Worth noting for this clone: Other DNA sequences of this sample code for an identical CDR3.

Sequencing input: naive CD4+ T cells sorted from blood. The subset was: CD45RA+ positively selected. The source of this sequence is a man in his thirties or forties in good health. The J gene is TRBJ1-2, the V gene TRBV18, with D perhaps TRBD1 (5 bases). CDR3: CASSPLERDGYTF. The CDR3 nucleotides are TGTGCCAGCTCACCACTGGAAAGGGACGGCTACACCTTC.